The rows below give T cell receptor beta chains drawn from one sample of a study of CD8 T cells in ankylosing spondylitis. In TCRdb, the 5' RACE reads were re-called with MiXCR into one record per CDR3 protein. The table has some 200,000 distinct CDR3 sequences, 10% to 15% seen once. Sample: blood, either unsorted or a sorted T cell fraction (not recorded which). The receptors shown here come from a male donor with ankylosing spondylitis or in good health (not recorded which). CDR3s include the opening cysteine and the closing phenylalanine or tryptophan. A D gene is named only where the DNA matches it firmly. Size values are once, few and many counts, or a class for expanded clones, and some rows have none.

D gene,CDR3 length,clone size,V gene,J gene,CDR3 DNA,CDR3 protein
NA,11,NA,TRBV27,TRBJ2-3,TGTGCCAGCAGTTTAGGTTGGACGCAGTATTTT,CASSLGWTQYF
NA,16,few,TRBV7-9,TRBJ1-2,TGTGCCAGCAGCTTACTTGGCGGAGAAGCTTTCTATGGCTACACCTTC,CASSLLGGEAFYGYTF
TRBD1,15,few,TRBV10-3,TRBJ2-7,TGTGCCATCAGTGAGGGAGGACAGGGGAGGTACGAGCAGTACTTC,CAISEGGQGRYEQYF
NA,16,NA,TRBV7-9,TRBJ2-3,TGTGCCAGCAGCTACACCTTCACAGGGTTCACAGATACGCAGTATTTT,CASSYTFTGFTDTQYF
TRBD1,14,NA,TRBV6-1,TRBJ2-7,TGTGCCAGCAGTGAAGAAACAGGGGCCTACGAGCAGTACTTC,CASSEETGAYEQYF
TRBD1,15,NA,TRBV15,TRBJ2-2,TGTGCCACCAGCGGCCGACAGGGGTACACCGGGGAGCTGTTTTTT,CATSGRQGYTGELFF
NA,11,NA,TRBV29-1,TRBJ2-7,TGCAGCGTGACAGTTAATTACGAGCAGTACTTC,CSVTVNYEQYF
TRBD1,19,few,TRBV11-1,TRBJ2-2,TGTGCCAGCAGCGCCGCGTCCCCGACGGGGACAGGGGTTCCCGGGGAGCTGTTTTTT,CASSAASPTGTGVPGELFF
NA,13,NA,TRBV4-1,TRBJ2-7,TGCGCCAGCAGCCAAGAGACGGGTAACGAGCAGTACTTC,CASSQETGNEQYF
TRBD1,15,few,TRBV5-1,TRBJ1-1,TGCGCCAGCACCCCGGGACAGGGGTTGGGCACTGAAGCTTTCTTT,CASTPGQGLGTEAFF
NA,17,many,TRBV4-1,TRBJ1-5,TGCGCCAGCAGCCAAGCCCCAGGGGACCATAGCAATCAGCCCCAGCATTTT,CASSQAPGDHSNQPQHF
NA,10,few,TRBV25-1,TRBJ2-5,TGTGCCAGCAGAGAGGAGACCCAGTACTTC,CASREETQYF